The 9 T cell receptor beta chains listed next were all sequenced from one sample in a study of vaccination and CD4 T cells after COVID-19. For these TCRs, the target antigens are not known. Treatment given: roughly 10-day PBMC culture with coronavirus spike peptide pools or control peptides (ViraFEST assay). An Oncomine TCR Beta short-read assay was used to sequence the DNA from cultured CD4+ T cells. TCRdb reprocessed the PCR reads via MiXCR and lists one record per CDR3 protein. The data hold roughly 6,400 distinct CDR3 sequences, with around two thirds observed a single time. Source material: CD4+ T cells from blood, cultured in vitro. These receptors all come from a human donor who had recovered from COVID-19.

The chain joins TRBV20-1 to TRBJ2-5, with 8 positions matching TRBD2. V was clipped by 1 base and J by 1 base; unmatched bases: 5. Germline V lookup: CDR1 DFQATT, CDR2 SNEGSKA (reference sequence). The CDR3 contains 15 residues. The CDR3 here is CSARVTSGGQETQYF. Written as DNA, the CDR3 is TGCAGTGCTAGAGTTACCAGCGGGGGCCAAGAGACCCAGTACTTC.

The chain links TRBV27 to TRBJ2-3; a weak D match, TRBD1 (5 bases). CDR1 MNHEY and CDR2 SMNVEV come from the germline V gene (reference sequence). Trimming took 6 bases from V and 2 from J, leaving 12 bases between them. The CDR3 is made up of 14 amino acids. CDR3 sequence reads: CASSQDSYTDTQYF. For the CDR3, the DNA is TGTGCCAGCAGCCAAGACAGTTACACAGATACGCAGTATTTT.

The genes are TRBV11-2 and TRBJ1-1; unclear D gene. Trimming cost V 1 base and J 1 base, with 4 bases left between them. The germline CDR1 and CDR2 sequences are SGHAT and FQNNGV. The CDR3 extends over 13 amino acids. Here the CDR3 reads CASSLVRNTEAFF. The CDR3 nucleotides read TGTGCCAGCAGCTTAGTAAGGAACACTGAAGCTTTCTTT.

This clonotype was detected once. This chain links TRBV6-1 with TRBJ2-1, with 10 nucleotides matching TRBD2. CDR3 size: 17 residues. Looked up from germline, CDR1 is MNHNS and CDR2 is SASEGT. Trimming at V came to 6 bases and at J to 8 bases, leaving 16 bases not matched to a gene. The chain's CDR3 is CASSLGGAGGSPHEQFF. The DNA of the CDR3 is TGTGCCAGCAGCCTCGGGGGAGCGGGGGGGAGTCCTCATGAGCAGTTCTTC.

The CDR3 reads CASSPDGWNEKLFF. In DNA, the CDR3 is TGTGCCAGCAGCCCGGACGGATGGAATGAAAAACTGTTTTTT. J is TRBJ1-4 and V is TRBV6-1; D not resolved. The CDR3 runs 14 residues. Between the trimmed V and J ends, which lost 6 bases and 5 bases, there was a span of 13 bases. The germline V gene has CDR1 MNHNS and CDR2 SASEGT.

This clonotype appeared a few times. The chain links TRBV10-3 to TRBJ1-5, with 12 bases identical to TRBD1. The J segment lost 5 bases and the V segment lost 8 bases, leaving 4 bases of the junction unmatched. CDR1 is ENHRY and CDR2 is SYGVKD in the germline V gene. This CDR3 contains 14 residues. In DNA form, the CDR3 reads TGTGCCATCGGTGGGACAGGGGGCGATCAGCCCCAGCATTTT. Translation gives CAIGGTGGDQPQHF.

The chain is built from TRBV7-9 and TRBJ1-5, with D perhaps TRBD1 (6 bases). Trimming took off 5 bases at V and 6 bases at J, with 14 bases between the two ends. The germline V gene has CDR1 SEHNR and CDR2 FQNEAQ (reference sequence). CDR3 length equals 14 residues. CDR3 DNA sequence: TGTGCCAGCAGCCCGACAGGTTACGGTCAGCCCCAGCATTTT. Encoded protein: CASSPTGYGQPQHF.

This chain uses TRBV7-3 with TRBJ1-2, with 8 bases matching TRBD1. This CDR3 has 13 residues. The ends lost 5 bases at V and 4 bases at J; junction bases unmatched: 3. Germline CDR1 and CDR2: SGHTA and FQGTGA. The CDR3 DNA is TGTGCCAGCAGCCCCACAGGGGGCTATGGCTACACCTTC. This sequence encodes CASSPTGGYGYTF.

The V gene is TRBV24-1, the J gene TRBJ2-7, with no clear D. CDR1 and CDR2 (germline): KGHDR, SFDVKD. Between the trimmed V and J ends, which lost 3 bases and 9 bases, there was a span of 14 bases. The CDR3 runs 13 residues. The CDR3 bases are TGTGCCACCAGTGATCCCCGCCTGGGCGGGCAGTACTTC. It codes for CATSDPRLGGQYF.